A selection of T cell receptor beta chains follows, all from one sample in a study of T cell responses to AZD1222 COVID-19 vaccine. Only in-frame clones appear in the TCRdb table, and some are missing; sequencing was by immunoSEQ multiplex PCR. The data contain 110,000 or so clones, around 84% of them singletons. Source: peripheral blood, taken 28 days after the second AZD1222 dose. The receptors here all came from an adult who received the AZD1222 COVID-19 vaccine. CDR3s include the opening cysteine and the closing phenylalanine or tryptophan. Fields, in order: V gene, J gene, CDR3 protein.

v_gene: TRBV27; j_gene: TRBJ2-3; CDR3aa: CASSSVRSGGPDTQYF
v_gene: TRBV19; j_gene: TRBJ2-7; CDR3aa: CASSTLPAEGLANTYEQYF
v_gene: TRBV7-2; j_gene: TRBJ2-1; CDR3aa: CASSLARAPGGNEQFF
v_gene: TRBV5-4; j_gene: TRBJ1-1; CDR3aa: CASSFRGHTEAFF
v_gene: TRBV5-1; j_gene: TRBJ1-2; CDR3aa: CASSLEAQGADGYTF
v_gene: TRBV24-1; j_gene: TRBJ2-1; CDR3aa: CATSDLAGGPVNEQFF
v_gene: TRBV7-2; j_gene: TRBJ2-1; CDR3aa: CASSTGPRRSYNEQFF
v_gene: TRBV10-3; j_gene: TRBJ2-2; CDR3aa: CATEDLGEENTGELFF
v_gene: TRBV5-6; j_gene: TRBJ2-2; CDR3aa: CASSNPGLRGTGELFF
v_gene: TRBV4-2; j_gene: TRBJ2-5; CDR3aa: CASSQTGTSGSTLQETQYF
v_gene: TRBV7-9; j_gene: TRBJ2-2; CDR3aa: CASSPGRRQGARTGELFF
v_gene: TRBV28; j_gene: TRBJ1-2; CDR3aa: CASSGTGANYGYTF
v_gene: TRBV10-3; j_gene: TRBJ1-2; CDR3aa: CAISESVQGVNGYTF
v_gene: TRBV14; j_gene: TRBJ2-7; CDR3aa: CASQQGSYEQYF
v_gene: TRBV7-2; j_gene: TRBJ2-3; CDR3aa: CASTNQLDLTNTQYF
v_gene: TRBV9; j_gene: TRBJ1-2; CDR3aa: CASSVVQKYGYTF
v_gene: TRBV7-8; j_gene: TRBJ2-2; CDR3aa: CASSGYSGGAGTGELFF
v_gene: TRBV6-5; j_gene: TRBJ1-1; CDR3aa: CASSSIPGTRKTEAFF
v_gene: TRBV7-3; j_gene: TRBJ1-5; CDR3aa: CASSYRHHSNQPQHF
v_gene: TRBV2; j_gene: TRBJ2-5; CDR3aa: CASSVHSQETQYF
v_gene: TRBV30; j_gene: TRBJ2-3; CDR3aa: CAWGSTDTQYF
v_gene: TRBV18; j_gene: TRBJ2-7; CDR3aa: CASSPGDSYEQYF
v_gene: TRBV7-2; j_gene: TRBJ2-1; CDR3aa: CASSFVAGASNEQFF
v_gene: TRBV3-1/TRBV3-2; j_gene: TRBJ2-3; CDR3aa: CASTQDGHTDTQYF
v_gene: TRBV2; j_gene: TRBJ1-5; CDR3aa: CASRYTGTRYSNQPQHF
v_gene: TRBV4-1; j_gene: TRBJ2-3; CDR3aa: CASRGRKQGATLTDTQYF
v_gene: TRBV24-1; j_gene: TRBJ1-4; CDR3aa: CATSSGQINEKLFF
v_gene: TRBV18; j_gene: TRBJ2-7; CDR3aa: CASSPPAHSYEQYF
v_gene: TRBV4-1; j_gene: TRBJ2-3; CDR3aa: CASSQEGALMGLAGSDTQYF
v_gene: TRBV7-8; j_gene: TRBJ1-6; CDR3aa: CASSLATRYNSPLHF
v_gene: TRBV4-1; j_gene: TRBJ1-1; CDR3aa: CASSQELWYTEAFF
v_gene: TRBV11-1; j_gene: TRBJ2-5; CDR3aa: CASSGLAGGLGETQYF
v_gene: TRBV6-4; j_gene: TRBJ1-5; CDR3aa: CASSDIVPIRQGGNQPQHF
v_gene: TRBV21-1; j_gene: TRBJ1-2; CDR3aa: CASSQDRAYGYTF
v_gene: TRBV19; j_gene: TRBJ2-7; CDR3aa: CASSPEGSYEQYF
v_gene: TRBV11-3; j_gene: TRBJ2-3; CDR3aa: CASSSGQGADTQYF
v_gene: TRBV7-2; j_gene: TRBJ2-5; CDR3aa: CASCRTSGRWETQYF
v_gene: TRBV18; j_gene: TRBJ2-2; CDR3aa: CASSKPGLAGTGELFF
v_gene: TRBV27; j_gene: TRBJ2-3; CDR3aa: CASSLNRATDTQYF
v_gene: TRBV4-3; j_gene: TRBJ2-2; CDR3aa: CASSQSTSGGEGTGELFF
v_gene: TRBV9; j_gene: TRBJ1-6; CDR3aa: CASSAETSNSPLHF
v_gene: TRBV18; j_gene: TRBJ1-1; CDR3aa: CASSPSMETGGRTEAFF
v_gene: TRBV5-6; j_gene: TRBJ1-2; CDR3aa: CASSLGHYGYTF
v_gene: TRBV5-5; j_gene: TRBJ1-4; CDR3aa: CASSLLGELFF
v_gene: TRBV3-1/TRBV3-2; j_gene: TRBJ2-1; CDR3aa: CASSPSGGAVGEQFF
v_gene: TRBV21-1; j_gene: TRBJ2-1; CDR3aa: CASRNQWYETYNEQFF
v_gene: TRBV25-1; j_gene: TRBJ2-2; CDR3aa: CASRQTSNGNTGELFF
v_gene: TRBV10-2; j_gene: TRBJ1-6; CDR3aa: CASRPGTSTPNSPLHF
v_gene: TRBV19; j_gene: TRBJ2-1; CDR3aa: CASRSSWVRGGSSNEQFF
v_gene: TRBV18; j_gene: TRBJ2-1; CDR3aa: CASSSTGGGQFF
v_gene: TRBV20-1; j_gene: TRBJ2-5; CDR3aa: CSARGETQYF
v_gene: TRBV6-1; j_gene: TRBJ2-2; CDR3aa: CSSGTGWKGGELFF